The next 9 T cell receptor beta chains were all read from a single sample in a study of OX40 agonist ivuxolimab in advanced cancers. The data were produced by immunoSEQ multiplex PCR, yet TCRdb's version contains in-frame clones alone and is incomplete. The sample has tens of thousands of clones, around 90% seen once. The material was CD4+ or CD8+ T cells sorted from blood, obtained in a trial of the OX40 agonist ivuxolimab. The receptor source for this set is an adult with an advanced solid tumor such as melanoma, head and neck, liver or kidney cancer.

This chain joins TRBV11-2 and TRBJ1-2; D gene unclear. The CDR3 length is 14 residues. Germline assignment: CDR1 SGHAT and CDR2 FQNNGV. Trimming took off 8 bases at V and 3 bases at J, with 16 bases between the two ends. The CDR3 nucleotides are TGTGCCAGCCGACCGACAACACTGGACTATGGCTACACCTTC. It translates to CASRPTTLDYGYTF.

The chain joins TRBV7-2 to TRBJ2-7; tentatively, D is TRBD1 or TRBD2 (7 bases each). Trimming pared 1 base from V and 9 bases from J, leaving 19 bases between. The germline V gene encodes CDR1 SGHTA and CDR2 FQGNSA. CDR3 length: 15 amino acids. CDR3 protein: CASSLGPPGGAGQYF. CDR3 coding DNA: TGTGCCAGCAGCTTAGGTCCCCCAGGGGGGGCCGGGCAGTACTTC.

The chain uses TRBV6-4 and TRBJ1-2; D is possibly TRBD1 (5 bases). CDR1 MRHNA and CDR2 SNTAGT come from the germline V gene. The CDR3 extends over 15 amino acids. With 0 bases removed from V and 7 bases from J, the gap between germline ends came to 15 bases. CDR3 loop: CASSDSGARGGGYTF. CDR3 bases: TGTGCCAGCAGTGACTCCGGGGCGCGCGGCGGTGGCTACACCTTC.

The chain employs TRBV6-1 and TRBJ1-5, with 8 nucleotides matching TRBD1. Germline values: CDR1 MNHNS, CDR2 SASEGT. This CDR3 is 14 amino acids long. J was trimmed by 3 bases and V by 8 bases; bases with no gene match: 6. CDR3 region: CASAGQGSNQPQHF. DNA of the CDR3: TGTGCCAGCGCAGGACAGGGCTCCAATCAGCCCCAGCATTTT.

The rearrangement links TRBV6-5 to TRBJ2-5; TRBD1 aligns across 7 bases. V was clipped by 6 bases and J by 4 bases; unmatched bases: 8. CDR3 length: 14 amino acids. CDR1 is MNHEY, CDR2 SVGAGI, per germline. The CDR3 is CASSEGTVGETQYF. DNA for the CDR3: TGTGCCAGCAGCGAGGGGACAGTGGGAGAGACCCAGTACTTC.

CDR3 amino acids: CASSSVYTDTQYF. The DNA for the CDR3 is TGTGCCAGCAGTTCCGTTTACACAGATACGCAGTATTTT. This chain uses TRBV6-5 with TRBJ2-3; D is undetermined. V gave up 4 bases and J gave up 2 bases, with 7 bases separating them. The CDR3 totals 13 residues. CDR1 MNHEY and CDR2 SVGAGI come from the germline V gene.

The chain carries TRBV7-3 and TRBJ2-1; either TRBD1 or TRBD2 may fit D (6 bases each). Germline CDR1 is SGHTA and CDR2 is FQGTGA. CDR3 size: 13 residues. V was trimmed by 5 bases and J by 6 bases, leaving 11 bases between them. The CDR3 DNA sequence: TGTGCCAGCAGCCCTGGGGGGCTCAATGAGCAGTTCTTC. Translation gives CASSPGGLNEQFF.

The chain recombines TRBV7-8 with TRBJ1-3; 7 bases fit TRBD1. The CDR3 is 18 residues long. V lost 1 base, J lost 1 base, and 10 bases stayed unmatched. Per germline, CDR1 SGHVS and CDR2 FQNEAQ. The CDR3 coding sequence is TGTGCCAGCAGCTTAGGGAGTTCGACAGGGACTTCTGGAAACACCATATATTTT. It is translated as CASSLGSSTGTSGNTIYF.

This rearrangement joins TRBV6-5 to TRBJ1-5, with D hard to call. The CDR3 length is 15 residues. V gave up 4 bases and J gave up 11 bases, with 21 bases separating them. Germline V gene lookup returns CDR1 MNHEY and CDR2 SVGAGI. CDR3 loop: CASSSKYSPISAQHF. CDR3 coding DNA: TGTGCCAGCAGTTCAAAATACAGTCCCATATCGGCCCAGCATTTT.